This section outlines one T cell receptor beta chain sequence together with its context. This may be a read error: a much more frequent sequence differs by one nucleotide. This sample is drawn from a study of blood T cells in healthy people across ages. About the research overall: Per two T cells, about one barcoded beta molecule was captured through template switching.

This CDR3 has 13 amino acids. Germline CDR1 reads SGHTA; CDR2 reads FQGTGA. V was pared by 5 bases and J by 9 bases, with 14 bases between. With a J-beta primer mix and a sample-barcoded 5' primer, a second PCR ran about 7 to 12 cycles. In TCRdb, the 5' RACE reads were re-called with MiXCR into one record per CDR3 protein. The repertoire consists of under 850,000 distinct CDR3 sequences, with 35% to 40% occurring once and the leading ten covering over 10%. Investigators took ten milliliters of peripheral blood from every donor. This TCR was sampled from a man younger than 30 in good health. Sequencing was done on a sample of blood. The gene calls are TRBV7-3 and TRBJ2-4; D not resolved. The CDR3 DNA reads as TGTGCCAGCAGCATCTCGGCGAACAGCATTCAGTACTTC. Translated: CASSISANSIQYF.